A selection of T cell receptor beta chains follows, all from one sample in a study of sequential checkpoint blockade in melanoma. Some clones are missing from TCRdb's copy, which holds only in-frame ones; the method was immunoSEQ multiplex PCR. The data show over 8,500 clones, roughly 57% seen once. The sample consisted of CD8+ T cells sorted from blood (inferred from file names), taken from a patient given nivolumab and ipilimumab in sequence. These TCRs come from a human donor with melanoma. The CDR3 runs from the conserved cysteine through the conserved F or W. D genes are given only for firm matches. Expanded clones get a size class; other rows say once, few or many, or leave the size out.

CDR3 DNA | CDR3 protein | CDR3 length | D gene | V gene | clone size | J gene
TGTGCCAGCAGTGACTCTTGGACAGGTGGGGACACTGAAGCTTTCTTT | CASSDSWTGGDTEAFF | 16 | TRBD1 | TRBV2 | - | TRBJ1-1
TGTGCCAGCAGTTACAGGGACAGTGCAACCTACGAGCAGTACTTC | CASSYRDSATYEQYF | 15 | TRBD1 | TRBV6-5 | - | TRBJ2-7
TGTGCCAGCAGCTCCCGAGGGGCCGGGACAGGGGGTGTCAATGAGCAGTTCTTC | CASSSRGAGTGGVNEQFF | 18 | TRBD1 | TRBV5-4 | - | TRBJ2-1
TGTGCCAGCAGCACGTGGGGACAGGGGGCGCGTTACGAGCAGTACTTC | CASSTWGQGARYEQYF | 16 | TRBD1 | TRBV4-1 | - | TRBJ2-7
TGTGCCAGCACCGATCGGGGAGGCCAGCAGTTCTTC | CASTDRGGQQFF | 12 | - | TRBV11-2 | few | TRBJ2-1
TGTGCCAGCAACCTACAGGGTCCTTCCTACGAGCAGTACTTC | CASNLQGPSYEQYF | 14 | - | TRBV6-5 | once | TRBJ2-7
TGTGCCAGCAGCTTTCCCGGGGGGTACTATGGCTACACCTTC | CASSFPGGYYGYTF | 14 | - | TRBV7-9 | - | TRBJ1-2
TGTGCCAGCAGTGCGACTAGCGGGGGGGCAGATACGCAGTATTTT | CASSATSGGADTQYF | 15 | TRBD2 | TRBV6-4 | - | TRBJ2-3
TGTGCCAGCAGCTTGTCCCCGGCCGGGACAGGCACAGATACGCAGTATTTT | CASSLSPAGTGTDTQYF | 17 | TRBD1 | TRBV5-5 | - | TRBJ2-3
TGTGCCAGCAGCACCGGGGTCCCCTACGAGCAGTACTTC | CASSTGVPYEQYF | 13 | - | TRBV21-1 | few | TRBJ2-7
TGTGCCAGCAGCTGGACAGGGAACACCGGGGAGCTGTTTTTT | CASSWTGNTGELFF | 14 | TRBD1 | TRBV5-4 | few | TRBJ2-2
TGTGCCAGCAGCGTACCGAGGACAGGGACCGACTATGGCTACACCTTC | CASSVPRTGTDYGYTF | 16 | TRBD1 | TRBV9 | - | TRBJ1-2
TGTGCCAGCAGCTGGCCCGAGAACACCGGGGAGCTGTTTTTT | CASSWPENTGELFF | 14 | - | TRBV7-9 | - | TRBJ2-2
TGTGCCAGCAGTTACCGGGACTCCAAAGACGAGCAGTACTTC | CASSYRDSKDEQYF | 14 | - | TRBV27 | - | TRBJ2-7
TGTGCCAGCAGTGCCCTAGCGGGAGCCCAGGATACGCAGTATTTT | CASSALAGAQDTQYF | 15 | TRBD2 | TRBV6-4 | - | TRBJ2-3
TGTGCCAGCAGCCCTGGACGGGGGCCCCAGCATTTT | CASSPGRGPQHF | 12 | - | TRBV13 | - | TRBJ1-5